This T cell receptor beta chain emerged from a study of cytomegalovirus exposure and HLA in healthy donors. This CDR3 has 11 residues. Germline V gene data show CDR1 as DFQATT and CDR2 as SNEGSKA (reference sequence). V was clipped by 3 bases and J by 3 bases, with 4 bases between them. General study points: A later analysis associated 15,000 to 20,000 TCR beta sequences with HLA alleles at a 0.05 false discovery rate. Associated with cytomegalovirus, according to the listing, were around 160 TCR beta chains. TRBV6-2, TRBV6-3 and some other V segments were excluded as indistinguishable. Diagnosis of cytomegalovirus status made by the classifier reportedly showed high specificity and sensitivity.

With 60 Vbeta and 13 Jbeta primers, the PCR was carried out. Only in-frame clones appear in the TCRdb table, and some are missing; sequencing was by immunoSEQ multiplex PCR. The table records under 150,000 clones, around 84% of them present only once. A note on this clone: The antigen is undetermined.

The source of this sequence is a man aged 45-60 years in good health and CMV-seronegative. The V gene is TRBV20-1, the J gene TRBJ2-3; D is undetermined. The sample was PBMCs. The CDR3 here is CSASLTDTQYF. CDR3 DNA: TGCAGTGCTAGTTTAACAGATACGCAGTATTTT.